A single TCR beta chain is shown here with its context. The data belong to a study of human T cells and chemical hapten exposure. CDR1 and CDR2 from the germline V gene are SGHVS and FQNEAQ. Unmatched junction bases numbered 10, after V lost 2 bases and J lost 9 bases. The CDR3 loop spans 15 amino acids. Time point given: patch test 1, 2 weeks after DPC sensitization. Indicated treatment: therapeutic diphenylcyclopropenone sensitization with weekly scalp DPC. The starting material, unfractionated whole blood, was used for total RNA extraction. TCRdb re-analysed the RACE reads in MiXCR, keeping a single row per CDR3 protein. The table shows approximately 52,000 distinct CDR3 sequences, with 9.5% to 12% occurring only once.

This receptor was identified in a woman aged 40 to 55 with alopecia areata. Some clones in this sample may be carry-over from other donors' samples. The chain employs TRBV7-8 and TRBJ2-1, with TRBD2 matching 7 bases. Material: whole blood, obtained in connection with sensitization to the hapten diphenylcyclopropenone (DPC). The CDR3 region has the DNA TGTGCCAGCAGCTTATCGGCCCGACGGGGGGTTGAGCAGTTCTTC. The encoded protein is CASSLSARRGVEQFF.